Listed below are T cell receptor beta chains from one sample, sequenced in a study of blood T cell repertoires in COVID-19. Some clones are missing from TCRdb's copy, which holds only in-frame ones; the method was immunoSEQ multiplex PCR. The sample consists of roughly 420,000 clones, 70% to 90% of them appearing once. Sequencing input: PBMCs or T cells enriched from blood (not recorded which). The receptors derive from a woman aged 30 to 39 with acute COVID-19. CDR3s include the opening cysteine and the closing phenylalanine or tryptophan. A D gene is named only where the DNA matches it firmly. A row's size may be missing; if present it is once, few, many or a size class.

CDR3aa: CASSHPLAGVPSGANVLTF; CDR3nt: TGCGCCAGCAGCCACCCCCTAGCGGGGGTTCCATCTGGGGCCAACGTCCTGACTTTC; d_gene: TRBD2; j_gene: TRBJ2-6; abundance: .; v_gene: TRBV5-1
CDR3aa: CASSRNRDGGYGYTF; CDR3nt: TGTGCCAGTAGTAGAAACAGGGACGGCGGCTATGGCTACACCTTC; d_gene: .; j_gene: TRBJ1-2; abundance: .; v_gene: TRBV19
CDR3aa: CASTIGEVIYYNSPLHF; CDR3nt: TGCGCCAGCACCATAGGGGAAGTTATATACTATAATTCACCCCTCCACTTT; d_gene: .; j_gene: TRBJ1-6; abundance: .; v_gene: TRBV10-1
CDR3aa: CASSLSIARGIGNIQYF; CDR3nt: TGTGCCAGCAGCTTATCAATCGCTCGCGGTATTGGAAACATTCAGTACTTC; d_gene: .; j_gene: TRBJ2-4; abundance: .; v_gene: TRBV7-2
CDR3aa: CASSRGEEGYTF; CDR3nt: TGTGCCAGCTCCAGGGGTGAAGAGGGCTACACCTTC; d_gene: .; j_gene: TRBJ1-2; abundance: .; v_gene: TRBV18
CDR3aa: CASRGGGETQYF; CDR3nt: TGTGCCAGCCGAGGGGGAGGGGAGACCCAGTACTTC; d_gene: .; j_gene: TRBJ2-5; abundance: few; v_gene: TRBV12-3/TRBV12-4
CDR3aa: CASSKVEQQPSSYNEQFF; CDR3nt: TGTGCCAGCTCAAAAGTTGAACAGCAACCAAGCTCCTACAATGAGCAGTTCTTC; d_gene: .; j_gene: TRBJ2-1; abundance: .; v_gene: TRBV18
CDR3aa: CASSLDDEGLRGYTF; CDR3nt: TGTGCCAGCAGCTTAGACGATGAGGGACTGCGAGGCTACACCTTC; d_gene: .; j_gene: TRBJ1-2; abundance: .; v_gene: TRBV7-2
CDR3aa: CASSPGQSPLHF; CDR3nt: TGTGCCAGCAGCCCGGGACAGTCACCCCTCCACTTT; d_gene: TRBD1; j_gene: TRBJ1-6; abundance: few; v_gene: TRBV12-3/TRBV12-4
CDR3aa: CASSLEQPTYEQYF; CDR3nt: TGCGCCAGCAGCTTGGAACAGCCAACCTACGAGCAGTACTTC; d_gene: .; j_gene: TRBJ2-7; abundance: .; v_gene: TRBV5-1
CDR3aa: CASSVSRTGRAGELFF; CDR3nt: TGTGCCAGCAGCGTAAGCCGGACTGGGAGGGCCGGGGAGCTGTTTTTT; d_gene: TRBD2; j_gene: TRBJ2-2; abundance: .; v_gene: TRBV9
CDR3aa: CAWTPGLEPGDTQYF; CDR3nt: TGTGCCTGGACCCCGGGACTGGAGCCGGGGGATACGCAGTATTTT; d_gene: .; j_gene: TRBJ2-3; abundance: .; v_gene: TRBV30
CDR3aa: CASVLAQNTEAFF; CDR3nt: TGTGCCAGTGTCCTGGCTCAGAACACTGAAGCTTTCTTT; d_gene: .; j_gene: TRBJ1-1; abundance: .; v_gene: TRBV19
CDR3aa: CASSQDYRGARSTNEKLFF; CDR3nt: TGCGCCAGCAGCCAAGATTACCGGGGGGCGCGGTCAACTAATGAAAAACTGTTTTTT; d_gene: .; j_gene: TRBJ1-4; abundance: once; v_gene: TRBV4-3
CDR3aa: CASRPGQRDTEAFF; CDR3nt: TGTGCCAGTAGGCCGGGACAGAGGGACACTGAAGCTTTCTTT; d_gene: TRBD1; j_gene: TRBJ1-1; abundance: .; v_gene: TRBV19
CDR3aa: CASGLAYRASGELFF; CDR3nt: TGTGCTAGTGGTTTGGCCTACAGGGCATCCGGGGAGCTGTTTTTT; d_gene: .; j_gene: TRBJ2-2; abundance: .; v_gene: TRBV12-5
CDR3aa: CASSQGQPKDEQYF; CDR3nt: TGCGCCAGCAGTCAGGGACAGCCGAAGGACGAGCAGTACTTC; d_gene: TRBD1; j_gene: TRBJ2-7; abundance: .; v_gene: TRBV10-1
CDR3aa: CSALRGTYEQYF; CDR3nt: TGCAGCGCCCTGCGGGGGACCTACGAGCAGTACTTC; d_gene: TRBD2; j_gene: TRBJ2-7; abundance: .; v_gene: TRBV29-1
CDR3aa: CASSFGFGYTF; CDR3nt: TGTGCCAGCAGCTTCGGGTTTGGCTACACCTTC; d_gene: .; j_gene: TRBJ1-2; abundance: few; v_gene: TRBV11-2
CDR3aa: CASRGTARNSPLHF; CDR3nt: TGTGCCAGCAGGGGGACAGCTAGAAATTCACCCCTCCACTTT; d_gene: TRBD1; j_gene: TRBJ1-6; abundance: .; v_gene: TRBV27
CDR3aa: CATSPAGNNYEQYF; CDR3nt: TGTGCCACCAGCCCTGCCGGGAATAATTACGAGCAGTACTTC; d_gene: .; j_gene: TRBJ2-7; abundance: .; v_gene: TRBV24-1
CDR3aa: CASSRRDRNNEQFF; CDR3nt: TGTGCCAGCAGCCGGCGGGACAGAAACAATGAGCAGTTCTTC; d_gene: .; j_gene: TRBJ2-1; abundance: .; v_gene: TRBV7-6
CDR3aa: CAWSVQGQGFWTEAFF; CDR3nt: TGTGCCTGGAGTGTACAGGGACAGGGTTTCTGGACTGAAGCTTTCTTT; d_gene: TRBD1; j_gene: TRBJ1-1; abundance: .; v_gene: TRBV30
CDR3aa: CASSVPQGEGWDTGELFF; CDR3nt: TGTGCCAGCAGCGTCCCCCAAGGGGAGGGTTGGGACACCGGGGAGCTGTTTTTT; d_gene: TRBD2; j_gene: TRBJ2-2; abundance: once; v_gene: TRBV9
CDR3aa: CASSPLSGRELFF; CDR3nt: TGCGCCAGCAGCCCCCTTAGTGGGCGGGAGCTGTTTTTT; d_gene: .; j_gene: TRBJ2-2; abundance: .; v_gene: TRBV5-1
CDR3aa: CASSPDEGYGNQPQHF; CDR3nt: TGTGCCAGCAGCCCGGACGAGGGCTACGGCAATCAGCCCCAGCATTTT; d_gene: .; j_gene: TRBJ1-5; abundance: .; v_gene: TRBV5-5
CDR3aa: CASSLWTQNYGYTF; CDR3nt: TGTGCCAGCAGCCTCTGGACACAGAACTATGGCTACACCTTC; d_gene: .; j_gene: TRBJ1-2; abundance: .; v_gene: TRBV3-1/TRBV3-2
CDR3aa: CATSDRDAEAFF; CDR3nt: TGTGCCACCTCGGACAGGGACGCTGAAGCTTTCTTT; d_gene: TRBD1; j_gene: TRBJ1-1; abundance: .; v_gene: TRBV24-1
CDR3aa: CASSLALRGNYGYTF; CDR3nt: TGTGCCAGCAGCTTGGCCCTCAGGGGTAACTATGGCTACACCTTC; d_gene: .; j_gene: TRBJ1-2; abundance: .; v_gene: TRBV5-5
CDR3aa: CASSYWGGTNYGYTF; CDR3nt: TGTGCCAGCAGTTACTGGGGCGGGACTAACTATGGCTACACCTTC; d_gene: .; j_gene: TRBJ1-2; abundance: .; v_gene: TRBV6-5
CDR3aa: CASSSQGASTEAFF; CDR3nt: TGTGCCAGCAGCTCCCAGGGGGCGAGCACTGAAGCTTTCTTT; d_gene: TRBD1; j_gene: TRBJ1-1; abundance: .; v_gene: TRBV7-9
CDR3aa: CSGGAGGDTEAFF; CDR3nt: TGCAGCGGTGGAGCGGGGGGGGACACTGAAGCTTTCTTT; d_gene: .; j_gene: TRBJ1-1; abundance: .; v_gene: TRBV29-1
CDR3aa: CASSHVGAGGPNTGELFF; CDR3nt: TGTGCCAGCAGCCACGTTGGGGCGGGGGGCCCGAACACCGGGGAGCTGTTTTTT; d_gene: TRBD2; j_gene: TRBJ2-2; abundance: .; v_gene: TRBV7-2
CDR3aa: CATSSTSGVTDTQYF; CDR3nt: TGTGCCACCAGTTCGACTAGCGGGGTCACAGATACGCAGTATTTT; d_gene: TRBD2; j_gene: TRBJ2-3; abundance: .; v_gene: TRBV24-1
CDR3aa: CASSVSPFQPQHF; CDR3nt: TGTGCCAGCAGCGTAAGCCCCTTTCAGCCCCAGCATTTT; d_gene: .; j_gene: TRBJ1-5; abundance: .; v_gene: TRBV9
CDR3aa: CASRMEGAGYNEQFF; CDR3nt: TGTGCCAGTAGGATGGAGGGAGCGGGATACAATGAGCAGTTCTTC; d_gene: TRBD2; j_gene: TRBJ2-1; abundance: .; v_gene: TRBV19
CDR3aa: CASSRKGQLADSGNTIYF; CDR3nt: TGTGCCAGTAGTAGAAAAGGACAGCTGGCGGACTCTGGAAACACCATATATTTT; d_gene: .; j_gene: TRBJ1-3; abundance: .; v_gene: TRBV19
CDR3aa: CASSLNPRGEQYF; CDR3nt: TGTGCCAGCAGTTTAAACCCCCGCGGGGAGCAGTATTTT; d_gene: .; j_gene: TRBJ2-3; abundance: .; v_gene: TRBV12-3/TRBV12-4
CDR3aa: CASSARQGVGTYTQYF; CDR3nt: TGTGCCAGCAGCGCACGACAGGGAGTAGGGACGTATACGCAGTATTTT; d_gene: TRBD1; j_gene: TRBJ2-3; abundance: .; v_gene: TRBV9
CDR3aa: CSVAGLGGYEKLFF; CDR3nt: TGCAGCGTTGCGGGCCTTGGGGGCTATGAAAAACTGTTTTTT; d_gene: .; j_gene: TRBJ1-4; abundance: .; v_gene: TRBV29-1
CDR3aa: CASSSHRESELFF; CDR3nt: TGTGCCAGCAGCTCTCACAGGGAGTCGGAACTGTTTTTT; d_gene: .; j_gene: TRBJ1-4; abundance: .; v_gene: TRBV7-2
CDR3aa: CASSQLAGGRETQYF; CDR3nt: TGCGCCAGCAGCCAGCTAGCGGGGGGCCGGGAGACCCAGTACTTC; d_gene: TRBD2; j_gene: TRBJ2-5; abundance: .; v_gene: TRBV4-3
CDR3aa: CASSLTRQIVTGELFF; CDR3nt: TGTGCCAGCAGTTTGACGAGGCAGATAGTCACCGGGGAGCTGTTTTTT; d_gene: .; j_gene: TRBJ2-2; abundance: .; v_gene: TRBV27
CDR3aa: CAWSRATNEKLFF; CDR3nt: TGTGCCTGGAGCAGGGCAACTAATGAAAAACTGTTTTTT; d_gene: .; j_gene: TRBJ1-4; abundance: .; v_gene: TRBV30
CDR3aa: CASSIQGLFDEKLFF; CDR3nt: TGTGCCAGCAGCATACAGGGTTTGTTTGATGAAAAACTGTTTTTT; d_gene: .; j_gene: TRBJ1-4; abundance: .; v_gene: TRBV2
CDR3aa: CASSLVGLAGDWEQFF; CDR3nt: TGTGCCAGCAGCTTAGTGGGACTAGCGGGCGATTGGGAGCAGTTCTTC; d_gene: TRBD2; j_gene: TRBJ2-1; abundance: .; v_gene: TRBV7-2
CDR3aa: CASSVMGDTSQPQHF; CDR3nt: TGCGCCAGCAGCGTGATGGGGGACACTAGTCAGCCCCAGCATTTT; d_gene: .; j_gene: TRBJ1-5; abundance: .; v_gene: TRBV10-2
CDR3aa: CASSQSTGTGYGYTF; CDR3nt: TGTGCCAGCAGCCAAAGTACGGGGACAGGGTATGGCTACACCTTC; d_gene: TRBD1; j_gene: TRBJ1-2; abundance: .; v_gene: TRBV5-5
CDR3aa: CASSHFRDREAFF; CDR3nt: TGCGCCAGCAGCCACTTCCGGGACAGGGAAGCTTTCTTT; d_gene: TRBD1; j_gene: TRBJ1-1; abundance: .; v_gene: TRBV4-1
CDR3aa: CASSWGETASGNTIYF; CDR3nt: TGCGCCAGCAGCTGGGGAGAAACAGCGTCTGGAAACACCATATATTTT; d_gene: .; j_gene: TRBJ1-3; abundance: .; v_gene: TRBV5-1
CDR3aa: CASRQGPYEQYF; CDR3nt: TGTGCCAGCAGGCAGGGTCCCTACGAGCAGTACTTC; d_gene: .; j_gene: TRBJ2-7; abundance: .; v_gene: TRBV28
CDR3aa: CASSTTLNTEAFF; CDR3nt: TGTGCCAGCAGCACCACACTGAACACTGAAGCTTTCTTT; d_gene: .; j_gene: TRBJ1-1; abundance: .; v_gene: TRBV7-2
CDR3aa: CASVGGIYQETQYF; CDR3nt: TGTGCCTCAGTGGGGGGGATTTACCAAGAGACCCAGTACTTC; d_gene: TRBD2; j_gene: TRBJ2-5; abundance: .; v_gene: TRBV7-6
CDR3aa: CASSAPGQGPWNEQFF; CDR3nt: TGTGCCAGCAGCGCTCCGGGACAGGGACCATGGAATGAGCAGTTCTTC; d_gene: TRBD1; j_gene: TRBJ2-1; abundance: .; v_gene: TRBV9
CDR3aa: CASSYQRGVSDTQYF; CDR3nt: TGTGCCAGCAGCTACCAGCGGGGGGTATCAGATACGCAGTATTTT; d_gene: TRBD2; j_gene: TRBJ2-3; abundance: .; v_gene: TRBV3-1/TRBV3-2
CDR3aa: CASSLGQVTQPQHF; CDR3nt: TGTGCCAGCAGCTTAGGACAGGTCACTCAGCCCCAGCATTTT; d_gene: .; j_gene: TRBJ1-5; abundance: .; v_gene: TRBV11-2
CDR3aa: CATGVPGTDTQYF; CDR3nt: TGTGCCACCGGAGTCCCAGGCACAGATACGCAGTATTTT; d_gene: .; j_gene: TRBJ2-3; abundance: .; v_gene: TRBV24-1
CDR3aa: CASSFGDAGYTF; CDR3nt: TGTGCCAGCAGTTTCGGAGACGCGGGCTACACCTTC; d_gene: .; j_gene: TRBJ1-2; abundance: .; v_gene: TRBV5-6
CDR3aa: CAWSPPGGYGSPLHF; CDR3nt: TGTGCCTGGAGTCCGCCGGGAGGGTATGGGTCACCCCTCCACTTT; d_gene: .; j_gene: TRBJ1-6; abundance: once; v_gene: TRBV30